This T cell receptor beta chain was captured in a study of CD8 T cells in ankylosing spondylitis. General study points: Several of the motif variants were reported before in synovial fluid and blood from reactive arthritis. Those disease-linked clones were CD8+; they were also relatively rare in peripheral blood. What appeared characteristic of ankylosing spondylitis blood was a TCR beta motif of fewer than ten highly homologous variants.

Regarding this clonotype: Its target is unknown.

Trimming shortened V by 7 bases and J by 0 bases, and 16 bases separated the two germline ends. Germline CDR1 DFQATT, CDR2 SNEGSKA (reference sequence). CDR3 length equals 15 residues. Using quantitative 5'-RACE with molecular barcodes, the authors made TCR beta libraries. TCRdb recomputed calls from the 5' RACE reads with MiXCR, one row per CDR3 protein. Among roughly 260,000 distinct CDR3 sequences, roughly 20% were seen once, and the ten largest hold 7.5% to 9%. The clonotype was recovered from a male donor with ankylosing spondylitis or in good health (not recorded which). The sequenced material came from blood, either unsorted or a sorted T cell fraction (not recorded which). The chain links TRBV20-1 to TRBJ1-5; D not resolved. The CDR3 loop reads CSVKSGIYSNQPQHF. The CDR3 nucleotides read TGCAGTGTAAAGAGCGGAATTTATAGCAATCAGCCCCAGCATTTT.